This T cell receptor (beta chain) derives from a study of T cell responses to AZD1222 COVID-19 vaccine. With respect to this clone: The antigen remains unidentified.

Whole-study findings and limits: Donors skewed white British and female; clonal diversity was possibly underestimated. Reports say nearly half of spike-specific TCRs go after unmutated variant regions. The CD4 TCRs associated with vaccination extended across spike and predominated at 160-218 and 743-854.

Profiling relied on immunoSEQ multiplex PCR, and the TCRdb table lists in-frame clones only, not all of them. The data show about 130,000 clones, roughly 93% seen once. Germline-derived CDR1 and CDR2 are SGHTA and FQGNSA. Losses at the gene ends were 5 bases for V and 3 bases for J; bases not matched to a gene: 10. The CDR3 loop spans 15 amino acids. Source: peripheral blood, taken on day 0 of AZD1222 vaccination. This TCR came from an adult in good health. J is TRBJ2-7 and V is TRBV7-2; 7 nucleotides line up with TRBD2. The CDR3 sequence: CASSIDMGGIYEQYF. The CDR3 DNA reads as TGTGCCAGCAGCATCGACATGGGGGGGATCTACGAGCAGTACTTC.